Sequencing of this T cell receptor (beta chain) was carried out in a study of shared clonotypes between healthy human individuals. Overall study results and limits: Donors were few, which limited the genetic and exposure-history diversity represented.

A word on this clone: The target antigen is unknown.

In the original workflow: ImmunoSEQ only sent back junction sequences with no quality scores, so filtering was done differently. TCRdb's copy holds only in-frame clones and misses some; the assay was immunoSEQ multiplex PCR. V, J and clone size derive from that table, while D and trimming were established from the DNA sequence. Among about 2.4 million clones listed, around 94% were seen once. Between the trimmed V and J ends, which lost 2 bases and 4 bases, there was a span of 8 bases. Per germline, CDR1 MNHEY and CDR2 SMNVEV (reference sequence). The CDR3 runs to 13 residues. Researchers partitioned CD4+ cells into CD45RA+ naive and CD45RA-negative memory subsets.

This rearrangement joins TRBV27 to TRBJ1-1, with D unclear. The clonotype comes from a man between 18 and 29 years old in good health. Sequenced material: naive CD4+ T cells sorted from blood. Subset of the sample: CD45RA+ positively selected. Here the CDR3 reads CASSLRASTEAFF. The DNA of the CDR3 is TGTGCCAGCAGTTTAAGGGCCAGCACTGAAGCTTTCTTT.